The 11 T cell receptor beta chains below were found in one sample sequenced in a study of OX40 agonist ivuxolimab in advanced cancers. Clones were sequenced by immunoSEQ multiplex PCR, and TCRdb holds only the in-frame ones, with some missing. This sample has some 80,000 clones, with 80% to 95% found just once. The specimen was CD4+ or CD8+ T cells sorted from blood, collected in a trial of the OX40 agonist ivuxolimab. These receptors were collected from an adult with an advanced solid tumor such as melanoma, head and neck, liver or kidney cancer.

This clone is a singleton in its sample. This chain connects TRBV6-4 to TRBJ2-2, with TRBD2 matching 11 bases. V was clipped by 4 bases and J by 4 bases; unmatched bases: 2. Germline CDR1 and CDR2: MRHNA and SNTAGT. The CDR3 extends over 15 amino acids. The CDR3 reads CASSVLAGGTGELFF. The CDR3 DNA reads as TGTGCCAGCAGTGTGCTAGCGGGAGGCACCGGGGAGCTGTTTTTT.

CDR3 DNA sequence: TGTGCCAGCCGGGGGACAGGGGAGAGTGAGCAGTACTTC. It specifies CASRGTGESEQYF. This chain joins TRBV27 and TRBJ2-7; 10 nucleotides agree with TRBD1. Germline V gene lookup returns CDR1 MNHEY and CDR2 SMNVEV (reference sequence). The CDR3 spans 13 residues. Trimming cost V 8 bases and J 7 bases; bases outside gene matches: 8.

The V gene is TRBV18, the J gene TRBJ2-7; 8 nucleotides line up with TRBD2. Germline assignment: CDR1 KGHSH and CDR2 LQKENI. There are 15 residues in the CDR3. The V and J ends lost 3 bases and 4 bases, in that order; junction bases with no gene match: 8. The CDR3 is CASSPGLAGGYEQYF. The CDR3, as DNA: TGTGCCAGCTCACCGGGGCTAGCGGGTGGGTACGAGCAGTACTTC.

The chain uses TRBV5-1 and TRBJ2-5; TRBD2 agrees at 10 bases. The germline V gene has CDR1 SGHRS and CDR2 YFSETQ. Unmatched junction bases numbered 4, after V lost 0 bases and J lost 2 bases. This CDR3 is built from 16 residues. This chain's CDR3 is CASSLGASGGQETQYF. The CDR3 DNA sequence: TGCGCCAGCAGCTTGGGAGCTAGCGGGGGTCAAGAGACCCAGTACTTC.

The chain recombines TRBV6-5 with TRBJ1-6, with D unresolved. The CDR3 has 15 amino acids. Trimming cost V 6 bases and J 0 bases, with 9 bases left between them. The V gene's germline CDR1 is MNHEY and CDR2 SVGAGI. The CDR3 region has the DNA TGTGCCAGCAGCCGGAAGACCTCCTATAATTCACCCCTCCACTTT. This sequence encodes CASSRKTSYNSPLHF.

This chain links TRBV6-5 with TRBJ2-2, with 7 bases fitting TRBD1. Trimming took 5 bases from V and 8 from J; bases not matched to a gene: 11. Germline assignment: CDR1 MNHEY and CDR2 SVGAGI. The CDR3 contains 15 residues. Here the CDR3 reads CASSPRQGDWGELFF. Written as DNA, the CDR3 is TGTGCCAGCAGTCCCCGACAGGGAGACTGGGGGGAGCTGTTTTTT.

V usage is TRBV7-6 and J usage is TRBJ2-7; D perhaps matches TRBD1 (5 bases). Germline V gene lookup returns CDR1 SGHVS and CDR2 FNYEAQ. This CDR3 spans 13 amino acids. V lost 6 bases and J 2 bases, leaving 11 bases between the germline ends. The CDR3 sequence is CASSSTGPYEQYF. In nucleotides, the CDR3 is TGTGCCAGCAGTTCAACAGGACCCTACGAGCAGTACTTC.

This chain uses TRBV11-2 with TRBJ2-5, with D tentatively TRBD2 (6 bases). Trimming took 3 bases from V and 5 from J, leaving 16 bases between them. The CDR3 totals 15 residues. CDR1 is SGHAT, CDR2 FQNNGV, per germline. CDR3 bases: TGTGCCAGCAGCTTCAAAACGGAGGCGGGGGAGACCCAGTACTTC. This encodes CASSFKTEAGETQYF.

The chain is built from TRBV19 and TRBJ2-7; D is tentatively TRBD1 or TRBD2 (5 bases each). Germline-derived CDR1 and CDR2 are LNHDA and SQIVND (reference sequence). This CDR3 comprises 16 residues. The V end lost 4 bases, the J end lost 2 bases, and 18 bases lay between the germline ends. CDR3 loop: CASSTNPGVGPYEQYF. The CDR3 DNA follows: TGTGCCAGTAGTACCAACCCCGGGGTGGGACCCTACGAGCAGTACTTC.

This clone was seen more than once but under ten times. The V and J genes are TRBV7-9 and TRBJ1-1; D is uncertain. V dropped 8 bases and J dropped 3 bases, with 13 bases sitting between them. This CDR3 region has 13 residues. The germline gives CDR1 SEHNR, CDR2 FQNEAQ (reference sequence). This chain's CDR3 is CASHMEEDTEAFF. CDR3 DNA: TGTGCCAGCCACATGGAGGAGGACACTGAAGCTTTCTTT.

Turning to this clone: The junction shows a germline mismatch at one end, possibly a read error. Other DNA sequences in this sample translate to the same CDR3. The chain links TRBV6-5 to TRBJ1-2; tentative D call: TRBD1 (6 bases). The CDR3 totals 12 residues. Germline V gene data show CDR1 as MNHEY and CDR2 as SVGAGI. CDR3 nucleotides: TGCGCCAGTTACAAGGGGGGTAGTGGCTACACCTTC. The encoded protein is CASYKGGSGYTF.